The 32 T cell receptor beta chains below all came from one sample that was sequenced in a study of T cell responses to AZD1222 COVID-19 vaccine. The table came from immunoSEQ multiplex PCR; TCRdb's copy has only in-frame clones and leaves some out. This table holds more than 80,000 clones, 88% found once. Sequenced here: peripheral blood, sampled on day 0 of MenACWY control vaccination. The receptor set was obtained from an adult in good health.

The V and J genes are TRBV5-8 and TRBJ2-7; 7 nucleotides agree with TRBD1. The germline V gene has CDR1 SGHTS and CDR2 YDEGEE. Losses at the gene ends were 8 bases for V and 3 bases for J; bases not matched to a gene: 5. The CDR3 runs to 12 residues. CDR3 nucleotides: TGTGCCAGTCGAGGGACAGTCTACGAGCAGTACTTC. Translating gives CASRGTVYEQYF.

CDR3 residues: CASSLDRGTFEAFF. CDR3 nucleotides: TGTGCCAGCAGCTTAGATCGCGGGACGTTTGAAGCTTTCTTT. The gene calls are TRBV7-9 and TRBJ1-1, with a tentative D call TRBD1 (5 bases). Germline lookup yields CDR1 SEHNR and CDR2 FQNEAQ (reference sequence). V lost 1 base and J 7 bases, leaving 13 bases between the germline ends. There are 14 residues in the CDR3. The whole variable domain, remainder taken from reference TRBV7-9 and TRBJ1-1, is DTGVSQNPRHKITKRGQNVTFRCDPISEHNRLYWYRQTLGQGPEFLTYFQNEAQLEKSRLLSDRFSAERPKGSFSTLEIQRTEQGDSAMYLCASSLDRGTFEAFFGQGTRLTVV.

V and J are TRBV4-2 and TRBJ2-3; D gene uncertain. V shed 0 bases and J shed 1 base, with 14 bases lying between them. This CDR3 comprises 17 residues. From germline, CDR1 is LGHNA and CDR2 YNFKEQ. Written as DNA, the CDR3 is TGTGCCAGCAGCCAAGAAATGGGTAGGACGGGCACAGATACGCAGTATTTT. Translation gives CASSQEMGRTGTDTQYF.

The V call is TRBV7-2, the J call TRBJ2-1; possible D gene TRBD2, 5 bases. V was pared by 5 bases and J by 8 bases, with 19 bases between. In germline, CDR1 is SGHTA, CDR2 FQGNSA. This CDR3 region has 15 residues. The CDR3 sequence is CASSLTGLKGDEQFF. CDR3 sequence (DNA): TGTGCCAGCAGCCTCACTGGACTCAAGGGCGATGAGCAGTTCTTC.

V usage is TRBV30 and J usage is TRBJ2-7; D may be TRBD1 (6 bases). The V gene's germline CDR1 is GTSNPN and CDR2 SVGIG (reference sequence). The CDR3 covers 13 residues. Trimming removed 3 bases at V and 9 bases at J, with 18 bases between. CDR3 DNA sequence: TGTGCCTGGAGCCACCAGGGGAAGGAGGTGCAGTACTTC. This translates into CAWSHQGKEVQYF.

CDR3 DNA sequence: TGCGCCAGCAGCCGGGGAGGATCCAACACTGAAGCTTTCTTT. Translating it yields CASSRGGSNTEAFF. The V call is TRBV5-1, the J call TRBJ1-1; D is uncertain. The V gene's germline CDR1 is SGHRS and CDR2 YFSETQ. Trimming pared 4 bases from V and 2 bases from J, leaving 12 bases between. This CDR3 has 14 amino acids.

The genes are TRBV2 and TRBJ1-6; 9 nucleotides align to TRBD1. Per germline, CDR1 SNHLY and CDR2 FYNNEI. The CDR3 extends over 15 amino acids. Trimming took 6 bases from V and 8 from J; bases not matched to a gene: 8. CDR3 in DNA: TGTGCCAGCAGCGCTCGGACAGGGGAGTATTCACCCCTCCACTTT. It yields the protein CASSARTGEYSPLHF.

The chain couples TRBV4-1 to TRBJ1-1; D uncertain. The CDR3 contains 14 residues. The germline V gene encodes CDR1 MGHRA and CDR2 YSYEKL. V was trimmed by 6 bases and J by 0 bases, leaving 11 bases between them. The DNA of the CDR3 is TGCGCCAGCAGGGGAGGGAGCATGAACACTGAAGCTTTCTTT. It translates to CASRGGSMNTEAFF.

The chain combines TRBV5-6 with TRBJ1-2; possibly TRBD1 for D (5 bases). Germline V gives CDR1 SGHDT, CDR2 YYEEEE. V dropped 2 bases and J dropped 5 bases, with 10 bases sitting between them. The CDR3 extends over 13 amino acids. CDR3 sequence: CASSLEGTYGYTF. The DNA of the CDR3 is TGTGCCAGCAGCTTAGAAGGGACGTATGGCTACACCTTC.

The chain couples TRBV12-3 or TRBV12-4 to TRBJ2-4; TRBD1 aligns across 7 bases. Unmatched junction bases numbered 4, after V lost 7 bases and J lost 7 bases. There are 12 residues in the CDR3. The CDR3 region has the DNA TGTGCCAGCACCTCGACAGGGAACATTCAGTACTTC. Translation gives CASTSTGNIQYF.

V gene TRBV2 combines with J gene TRBJ1-1; D unclear. The germline V and J ends were trimmed by 7 bases and 7 bases, with 10 bases remaining between them. The CDR3 is made up of 11 amino acids. Germline V gene lookup returns CDR1 SNHLY and CDR2 FYNNEI. For the CDR3, the DNA is TGTGCCAGCAACATGGGAGGTGAAGCTTTCTTT. It yields the protein CASNMGGEAFF.

The V and J genes are TRBV7-9 and TRBJ1-2; 10 nucleotides line up with TRBD1. Germline V gene lookup returns CDR1 SEHNR and CDR2 FQNEAQ (reference sequence). The CDR3 runs 16 residues. V lost 0 bases to trimming and J lost 5 bases; unmatched junction nucleotides: 6. The CDR3 nucleotides read TGTGCCAGCAGCTTAGCTCGACAGGGGGCGCGGTATGGCTACACCTTC. It yields the protein CASSLARQGARYGYTF.

The genes are TRBV7-9 and TRBJ1-3; D uncertain. From germline, CDR1 is SEHNR and CDR2 FQNEAQ (reference sequence). The CDR3 has 16 residues. Between the trimmed V and J ends, which lost 5 bases and 0 bases, there was a span of 14 bases. The DNA for the CDR3 is TGTGCCAGCAGCCCTTCCGGGTCCTACTCTGGAAACACCATATATTTT. The encoded protein is CASSPSGSYSGNTIYF.

CDR3 in DNA: TGCGCCAGCAGCCAAGTTGTGAAGTCGTCGGGACGGGAGATCACAGATACGCAGTATTTT. Amino acid sequence: CASSQVVKSSGREITDTQYF. The rearrangement joins TRBV4-1 to TRBJ2-3; tentative D call: TRBD2 (6 bases). Germline CDR1 and CDR2: MGHRA and YSYEKL. The CDR3 length is 20 residues. V was pared by 1 base and J by 2 bases, with 25 bases between.

The sample holds a few counts of this clone. V usage is TRBV6-6 and J usage is TRBJ1-3; D is ambiguous. CDR3 length equals 14 residues. CDR1 MNHNY and CDR2 SVGAGI come from the germline V gene (reference sequence). Trimming took 2 bases from V and 0 from J, leaving 5 bases between them. The CDR3 sequence: CASSYENSGNTIYF. The CDR3 region has the DNA TGTGCCAGCAGTTACGAGAACTCTGGAAACACCATATATTTT.

V gene TRBV5-1 combines with J gene TRBJ2-1, with 9 bases that match TRBD1. The germline gives CDR1 SGHRS, CDR2 YFSETQ. The CDR3 is 16 amino acids. Losses at the gene ends were 5 bases for V and 4 bases for J; bases not matched to a gene: 10. The CDR3 sequence is CASSINPGQGYNEQFF. Here the CDR3 DNA reads TGCGCCAGCAGTATAAACCCGGGACAGGGTTACAATGAGCAGTTCTTC.

Sample share makes this clone medium-sized. The CDR3 DNA is TGTGCCAGTAGCTTGACAGAGGGTGGAGGCTACACCTTC. Its translation: CASSLTEGGGYTF. The chain is built from TRBV19 and TRBJ1-2, with D possibly TRBD1 on 5 matching bases. V shed 6 bases and J shed 8 bases, with 16 bases lying between them. Germline assignment: CDR1 LNHDA and CDR2 SQIVND (reference sequence). The CDR3 contains 13 residues.

This clone was counted a few times. The chain couples TRBV27 to TRBJ2-1; 9 nucleotides agree with TRBD1. The CDR3 is made up of 15 amino acids. Germline lookup yields CDR1 MNHEY and CDR2 SMNVEV (reference sequence). J was trimmed by 4 bases and V by 5 bases; bases with no gene match: 6. The CDR3 spells CASSLSGTGYNEQFF. The CDR3 region has the DNA TGTGCCAGCAGTCTCTCCGGGACAGGGTACAATGAGCAGTTCTTC.

V is TRBV28 and J is TRBJ1-2, with 8 bases that match TRBD1. Trimming cost V 4 bases and J 8 bases; bases outside gene matches: 6. This CDR3 spans 13 amino acids. Germline CDR1 is MDHEN and CDR2 is SYDVKM. CDR3 DNA: TGTGCCAGCAGTTCGACGGACAGGGAGGGCTACACCTTC. It encodes CASSSTDREGYTF.

The rearrangement links TRBV5-1 to TRBJ2-1, with TRBD2 matching 9 bases. V lost 4 bases to trimming and J lost 3 bases; unmatched junction nucleotides: 5. This CDR3 comprises 15 residues. Germline CDR1 reads SGHRS; CDR2 reads YFSETQ. DNA for the CDR3: TGCGCCAGCAGCCAACGCGGGGGGGTCTACAATGAGCAGTTCTTC. This translates into CASSQRGGVYNEQFF.

This clone has only a few counts. The chain links TRBV27 to TRBJ1-2, with D possibly matching TRBD1 (5 bases). V lost 6 bases and J 4 bases, leaving 12 bases between the germline ends. The CDR3 consists of 13 residues. Germline CDR1 and CDR2: MNHEY and SMNVEV (reference sequence). CDR3 region: CASRTGGSYGYTF. The CDR3 DNA sequence: TGTGCCAGCAGGACGGGGGGGAGCTATGGCTACACCTTC.

The chain employs TRBV30 and TRBJ1-1; D gene unclear. V lost 2 bases, J lost 5 bases, and 9 bases lay in between. The CDR3 runs 12 residues. Germline V gene lookup returns CDR1 GTSNPN and CDR2 SVGIG (reference sequence). The DNA of the CDR3 is TGTGCCTGGAGTTTCGGGGTGACTGAAGCTTTCTTT. Amino acids: CAWSFGVTEAFF.

J is TRBJ1-5 and V is TRBV7-2, with D unclear. The CDR3 runs to 13 residues. V was clipped by 5 bases and J by 7 bases, with 12 bases between them. Germline V lookup: CDR1 SGHTA, CDR2 FQGNSA. Written as DNA, the CDR3 is TGTGCCAGCAGCCTAAGTTTTAAGCAGCCCCAGCATTTT. This sequence encodes CASSLSFKQPQHF.

The chain couples TRBV6-1 to TRBJ2-5; D remains unclear. This CDR3 is built from 14 residues. In germline, CDR1 is MNHNS, CDR2 SASEGT. Deletions cut 0 bases from V and 2 bases from J, with 7 bases between. CDR3 residues: CASSEAPVQETQYF. CDR3 in DNA: TGTGCCAGCAGTGAAGCGCCGGTTCAAGAGACCCAGTACTTC.

J is TRBJ2-1 and V is TRBV6-4, with 9 positions matching TRBD2. V lost 2 bases to trimming and J lost 7 bases; unmatched junction nucleotides: 9. This CDR3 region has 16 residues. The germline V gene encodes CDR1 MRHNA and CDR2 SNTAGT. The CDR3 reads CASSDEAGGPSNEQFF. CDR3 DNA: TGTGCCAGCAGTGACGAGGCGGGGGGGCCGAGTAATGAGCAGTTCTTC.

The V and J genes are TRBV7-9 and TRBJ1-3; a possible D gene is TRBD1 (5 bases). Germline-derived CDR1 and CDR2 are SEHNR and FQNEAQ (reference sequence). CDR3 length: 14 amino acids. V gave up 8 bases and J gave up 1 base, with 12 bases separating them. DNA for the CDR3: TGTGCCAGCCAGCGACAGTTGTCTGGAAACACCATATATTTT. Translating gives CASQRQLSGNTIYF.

In regard to this clone: The sample carries other DNA sequences with the same CDR3. The chain uses TRBV4-2 and TRBJ1-2; no clear D gene. CDR3 length: 13 residues. Deletions cut 0 bases from V and 2 bases from J, with 4 bases between. Germline CDR1 reads LGHNA; CDR2 reads YNFKEQ. In nucleotides, the CDR3 is TGTGCCAGCAGCCAAGACCCGAACTATGGCTACACCTTC. Protein sequence: CASSQDPNYGYTF.

This clone was recorded a few times. This chain connects TRBV20-1 to TRBJ2-5; D not resolved. Germline CDR1 and CDR2: DFQATT and SNEGSKA (reference sequence). This CDR3 comprises 10 residues. Trimming pared 4 bases from V and 2 bases from J, leaving 2 bases between. The CDR3 sequence is CSAMQETQYF. The CDR3 nucleotides read TGCAGTGCTATGCAAGAGACCCAGTACTTC.

The rearrangement links TRBV28 to TRBJ2-5; the D gene is possibly TRBD1 (7 bases). Trimming took off 11 bases at V and 5 bases at J, with 15 bases between the two ends. The CDR3 runs 12 residues. The germline CDR1 and CDR2 sequences are MDHEN and SYDVKM. CDR3 loop: CAVRGALETQYF. The CDR3 DNA follows: TGTGCCGTCAGGGGGGCGTTGGAGACCCAGTACTTC.

The table lists this clone with a count of one. This chain joins TRBV6-2 or TRBV6-3 and TRBJ2-1, with no clear D. Germline values: CDR1 MNHEY, CDR2 SVGEGT. V was clipped by 3 bases and J by 7 bases, with 13 bases between them. CDR3 length: 14 amino acids. CDR3 amino acids: CASSYGLIRNEQFF. As DNA, the CDR3 is TGTGCCAGCAGTTATGGCCTAATCCGTAATGAGCAGTTCTTC.

This clone appeared a few times. The CDR3 sequence: CASSQDVGALGYTF. As DNA, the CDR3 is TGTGCCAGCAGCCAAGATGTGGGGGCCCTGGGCTACACCTTC. This rearrangement joins TRBV4-2 to TRBJ1-2; possible D gene TRBD1, 6 bases. This CDR3 comprises 14 residues. CDR1 LGHNA and CDR2 YNFKEQ come from the germline V gene. V was pared by 0 bases and J by 8 bases, with 13 bases between.

The chain links TRBV6-1 to TRBJ1-5, with unresolved D. This CDR3 contains 17 residues. CDR1 is MNHNS and CDR2 is SASEGT in the germline V gene. Trimming cost V 2 bases and J 0 bases, with 14 bases left between them. The DNA for the CDR3 is TGTGCCAGCAGTGAAACGGGTAGGCGATATAGCAATCAGCCCCAGCATTTT. Its protein is CASSETGRRYSNQPQHF.